The clone carrying this T cell receptor beta chain has only one observation. This sample was included in a study of blood T cell repertoires in COVID-19. Repertoires were generated with immunoSEQ multiplex PCR, while TCRdb's copy carries only in-frame clones and drops some. This sample has roughly 20,000 clones, with around 92% found just once. Trimming stripped 5 bases from V and 8 bases from J, with 6 bases between. Germline V CDR1 and CDR2: MGHDK, SYGVNS. This CDR3 region has 11 residues. This sequence joins TRBV25-1 and TRBJ1-4; D is undetermined. This receptor was taken from a man aged 70-80 years with active COVID-19. The sequencing input was peripheral blood. The CDR3 sequence is CASSFLEKLFF. The CDR3 nucleotides are TGTGCCAGCAGTTTCCTGGAAAAACTGTTTTTT.